The following is a T cell receptor (beta chain) sequence with its context. This clonotype was picked up many times. This clone's antigen is unknown. No base qualities exist here, and no much larger clone lies one base off it. This record comes from a study of neurological immune-mediated disorders (dated by TCRdb to the late 2010s). Notes on the research overall: The study compared peripheral blood TCR-beta repertoires of HTLV-I-associated myelopathy (HAM/TSP) patients, multiple sclerosis patients and healthy controls using UMI-based sequencing. Longitudinal samples, technical triplicates and paired sorted CD4+ and CD8+ T-cell subsets, alongside PBMC samples, were included among the approximately 99 TCR-beta libraries. The cohort was made up of about 68 subjects, consisting of 15 or so HAM/TSP patients, about 35 multiple sclerosis patients and around 20 healthy controls. General findings and caveats noted by the study authors: The highest TCR clonal expansion was observed in HAM/TSP patients, whereas the lowest was observed in MS patients, even when compared with healthy controls. Expanded clones from different subjects shared no identical CDR3 amino acid sequences, which suggests that TCR-beta repertoires were private in all groups.

From the germline V gene, CDR1 is SQVTM and CDR2 is ANQGSEA. Spanning cysteine to phenylalanine, the CDR3 consists of 14 amino acids. Only the CDR3 portion is preserved as DNA: 42 bases, with reading frame beginning at the first base. The germline ends are 14 bases apart after V is trimmed by 4 bases and J by 7 bases. The healthy controls were volunteers from a blood bank in Maryland, USA. TCR libraries for sorted subsets were made from 800,000 to 1,000,000 sorted CD4+ or CD8+ T cells. Peripheral blood underwent Ficoll-Hypaque density gradient centrifugation to isolate PBMCs, which were then cryopreserved in liquid nitrogen. The study also sequenced paired sorted CD4+ and CD8+ subsets from healthy controls, HAM/TSP patients and MS patients. cDNA was synthesized by template-switch 5'RACE using a primer with a 10-nucleotide random unique molecular identifier that tagged each TCR transcript. Every sequencing run covered 15-18 subjects and yielded more than 200 million TCR-beta sequences. Total RNA was extracted with the RNeasy kit. TCR-beta VDJ regions were amplified with primers for the TCR constant region and the 5'RACE anchor, using the KAPA Real-time Library Amplification kit. Sample indexes and Illumina adaptors were added in a first PCR, and a second PCR then increased library yield. After purification with Ampure beads, the TCR product of roughly 650 bp was size-selected on a 2% E-gel SizeSelection system. Before pooling, library quality was checked on a Bioanalyzer, concentration was measured with Qubit, and libraries were quantified with the Kapa Library Quantification kit. An Illumina HiSeq 2500 was used to sequence the libraries paired-end at 2 x 150 bp. To increase sequence diversity, about 25-30% phiX was spiked into each library pool. Turning to the authors' computational methods: Quality-filtered reads were processed with the UMI-based MiGEC pipeline, and over 75% of raw TCR sequences were removed by the MiGEC pipeline during error correction. IMGT germline references were used for alignment of VDJ genes, and clonotypes were defined by a unique CDR3 amino acid sequence together with V-J genes. Clonal expansion, Shannon diversity and CDR3 relatedness were evaluated with VDJtools (CalcPairwiseDistances, ClusterSamples), while phylogenetic trees were built in CLCbio workbench. Clones with at least 8 unique UMIs were defined as expanded, with this threshold being based on coefficient-of-variation modelling across technical triplicates. TCRdb itself trimmed the public reads at Q25 with fastp, ran MiXCR and retained productive beta chains. CDR3 protein sequences are deduplicated, and each keeps its most common genes and DNA. The V and J calls follow TCRdb's processing rather than the paper's. This sample lists fewer than 40,000 distinct CDR3 sequences; approximately 5.4% were detected once. Roughly 2% of the sample rests with the top ten.

This sequence originates from a woman between 50 and 59 years old in good health. Material: CD4+ T cells from blood. The V and J segments used are TRBV29-1 and TRBJ1-6; the D gene is possibly TRBD1, with 5 bases matching. CDR3 sequence: CSVGMGLGNSPLHF. In nucleotides, the sequence is TGCAGCGTTGGAATGGGGCTGGGGAATTCACCCCTCCACTTT.